These T cell receptor beta chains were read from a single sample in a study of cytomegalovirus exposure and HLA in healthy donors. The assay was immunoSEQ multiplex PCR, and TCRdb's table has in-frame clones only and misses some. The repertoire consists of roughly 120,000 clones, with over 75% occurring once and the leading ten covering 13%. Material: PBMCs. All receptors derive from a woman in her thirties or forties in good health and CMV-seropositive. Both conserved end residues are part of each CDR3. Each record gives: D gene, clone size, CDR3 length, J gene, V gene, CDR3 DNA, CDR3 protein. D genes are given only for firm matches. A row's size may be missing; if present it is once, few, many or a size class.

>TRBD1|NA|14|TRBJ1-3|TRBV10-3
TGTGCCATCAGCGGGACAGTTACTGGAAACACCATATATTTT
CAISGTVTGNTIYF
>NA|NA|15|TRBJ2-1|TRBV7-6
TGTGCCAGCAGCTTATCCTTCAGCTCCTACAATGAGCAGTTCTTC
CASSLSFSSYNEQFF
>TRBD1|NA|20|TRBJ2-1|TRBV5-5
TGTGCCAGCAGCAATTACAAGGGACAGGGAAGAGCAGGAAAATACAATGAGCAGTTCTTC
CASSNYKGQGRAGKYNEQFF
>NA|NA|15|TRBJ1-1|TRBV5-1
TGCGTCAGCAGCCCAGGCAGGGGCCCGAACACTGAAGCTTTCTTT
CVSSPGRGPNTEAFF
>TRBD2|few|15|TRBJ2-7|TRBV7-6
TGTGCCAGCAGCTCCGGACTAGCGGGAGCCTACGAGCAGTACTTC
CASSSGLAGAYEQYF
>TRBD1|NA|15|TRBJ1-5|TRBV11-1
TGTGCCAGCAGCCCCGGGACAGGGTCCAATCAGCCCCAGCATTTT
CASSPGTGSNQPQHF
>TRBD2|NA|17|TRBJ2-2|TRBV7-9
TGTGCCAGCAGCCCCAATCCGGGGGGGGGCGGCACCGGGGAGCTGTTTTTT
CASSPNPGGGGTGELFF
>TRBD2|NA|15|TRBJ2-7|TRBV28
TGTGCCAGCAGATTGGGACTAGCGGGCTCCTACGAGCAGTACTTC
CASRLGLAGSYEQYF
>NA|NA|14|TRBJ1-2|TRBV7-8
TGTGCCAGCAGCTTGGTAACGAGGGACTATGGCTACACCTTC
CASSLVTRDYGYTF
>NA|NA|14|TRBJ2-2|TRBV30
TGTGCCTGGAGTGTAGGTAGCGGAACCGGGGAGCTGTTTTTT
CAWSVGSGTGELFF
>NA|NA|17|TRBJ2-3|TRBV4-2
TGTGCCAGCAGCCAAGATCAGAGCGGAGTAAGCACAGATACGCAGTATTTT
CASSQDQSGVSTDTQYF
>TRBD1|NA|14|TRBJ2-7|TRBV7-2
TGTGCCAGCAGCTATTACAGGGGGCCCTACGAGCAGTACTTC
CASSYYRGPYEQYF
>TRBD2|NA|14|TRBJ2-7|TRBV30
TGTGCCTGCACATGGACTAGCGGGAGATACGAGCAGTACTTC
CACTWTSGRYEQYF